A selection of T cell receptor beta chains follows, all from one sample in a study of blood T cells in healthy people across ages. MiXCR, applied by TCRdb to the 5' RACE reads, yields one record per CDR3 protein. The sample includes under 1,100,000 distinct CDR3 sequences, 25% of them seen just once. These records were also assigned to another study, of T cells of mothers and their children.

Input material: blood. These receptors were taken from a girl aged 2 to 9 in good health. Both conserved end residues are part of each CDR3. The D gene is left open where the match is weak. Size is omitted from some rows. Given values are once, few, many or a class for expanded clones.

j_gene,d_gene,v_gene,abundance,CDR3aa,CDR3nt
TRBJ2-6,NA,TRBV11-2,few,CASSSGQSSGANVLTF,TGTGCCAGCAGCTCCGGACAGAGCTCTGGGGCCAACGTCCTGACTTTC
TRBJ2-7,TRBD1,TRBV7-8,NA,CASSSLGQFHEQYF,TGTGCCAGCAGCTCACTGGGACAGTTCCACGAGCAGTACTTC
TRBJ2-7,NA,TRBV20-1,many,CSARGAGTYEQYF,TGCAGTGCTAGAGGGGCAGGGACCTACGAGCAGTACTTC
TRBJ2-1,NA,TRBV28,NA,CASSLLVGRSYNEQFF,TGTGCCAGCAGTTTATTAGTCGGCCGCTCCTACAATGAGCAGTTCTTC
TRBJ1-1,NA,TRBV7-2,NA,CASSIHGQGEAFF,TGTGCCAGCAGCATACACGGCCAGGGGGAAGCTTTCTTT
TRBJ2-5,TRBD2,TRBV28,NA,CASSLKLAGRETQYF,TGTGCCAGCAGTTTAAAACTAGCGGGAAGGGAGACCCAGTACTTC
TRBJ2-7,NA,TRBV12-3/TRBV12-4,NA,CASRLGKYEQYF,TGTGCCAGCCGCTTGGGGAAGTACGAGCAGTACTTC
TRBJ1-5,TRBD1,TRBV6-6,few,CASSYTGDRRNQPQHF,TGTGCCAGCAGTTACACCGGGGACAGGCGGAATCAGCCCCAGCATTTT
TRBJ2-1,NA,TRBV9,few,CASSVGIITYNEQFF,TGTGCCAGCAGCGTAGGGATTATCACCTACAATGAGCAGTTCTTC
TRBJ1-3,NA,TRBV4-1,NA,CASSQQSSGNTIYF,TGCGCCAGCAGCCAACAGAGCTCTGGAAACACCATATATTTT
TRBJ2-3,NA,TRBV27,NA,CASSFMTGADTQYF,TGTGCCAGCAGTTTTATGACGGGGGCAGATACGCAGTATTTT
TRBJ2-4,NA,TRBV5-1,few,CASSFDRAKNIQYF,TGCGCCAGCAGCTTCGATCGAGCCAAAAACATTCAGTACTTC
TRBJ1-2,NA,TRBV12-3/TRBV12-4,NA,CASSFQRVGYTF,TGTGCCAGCAGTTTCCAGAGGGTGGGCTACACCTTC
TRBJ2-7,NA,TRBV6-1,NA,CASTFYDYEQYF,TGTGCCAGCACTTTCTACGACTACGAGCAGTACTTC
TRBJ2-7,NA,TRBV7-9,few,CASSRGVLYEQYF,TGTGCCAGCAGCCGAGGAGTGTTATACGAGCAGTACTTC
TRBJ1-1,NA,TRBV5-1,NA,CASSREGGNTEAFF,TGCGCCAGCAGCCGGGAGGGCGGGAACACTGAAGCTTTCTTT
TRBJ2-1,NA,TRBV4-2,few,CASGRTDGNNEQFF,TGTGCCAGCGGTCGGACAGACGGAAACAATGAGCAGTTCTTC
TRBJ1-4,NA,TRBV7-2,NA,CASSLGLTATNEKLFF,TGTGCCAGCAGCTTAGGGCTAACTGCAACTAATGAAAAACTGTTTTTT
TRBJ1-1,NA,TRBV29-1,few,CSVEGGEDTEAFF,TGCAGCGTTGAAGGGGGGGAGGACACTGAAGCTTTCTTT
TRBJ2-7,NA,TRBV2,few,CASSGGEYEQYF,TGTGCCAGCAGTGGAGGGGAGTACGAGCAGTACTTC
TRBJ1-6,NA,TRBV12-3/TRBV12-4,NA,CASSFGGDKLHF,TGTGCCAGCAGTTTTGGGGGGGACAAGCTCCACTTT
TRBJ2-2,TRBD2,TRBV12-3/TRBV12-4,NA,CASSTSGIRTGELFF,TGTGCCAGCAGCACTAGCGGGATACGAACCGGGGAGCTGTTTTTT
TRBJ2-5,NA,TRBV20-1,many,CSAFSPPGETQYF,TGCAGTGCTTTTTCCCCCCCGGGAGAGACCCAGTACTTC
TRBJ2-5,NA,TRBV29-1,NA,CSVSGGGQETQYF,TGCAGCGTTTCAGGGGGGGGGCAAGAGACCCAGTACTTC
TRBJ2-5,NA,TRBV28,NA,CASSSPSAGQETQYF,TGTGCCAGCAGTTCACCTTCGGCCGGGCAAGAGACCCAGTACTTC
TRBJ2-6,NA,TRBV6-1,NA,CASSEWGTGANVLTF,TGTGCCAGCAGTGAATGGGGAACCGGGGCCAACGTCCTGACTTTC